The entry that follows covers one T cell receptor (beta chain) sequence. Its antigen target is currently unknown. No base quality information exists; no much larger clone differs at one position. Library prep was done by 5' RACE. Instrument on record: NextSeq 500. In the TCR library protocol, unique molecular identifiers were attached to individual cDNA molecules to correct for PCR bias and sequencing error. Both TCR alpha and beta chains were sequenced, and tight co-correlation was observed between alpha and beta sequence abundances in each sample. In the authors' own workflow: Decombinator V4 was used to perform V gene, J gene and CDR3 annotation of TCR sequences. Expanded TCRs were defined as changing significantly between any two time points under a Poisson model with p below 0.0001. Abundances of TCRs were expressed as counts per million after normalisation to the total number of TCRs sequenced in each sample. TRAV1-2 paired with TRAJ12, TRAJ20 or TRAJ33 defined MAIT TCRs, while TRAV10 paired with TRAJ18 defined iNKT TCRs. VDJdb, accessed on 1 November 2021, was searched for TCRs annotated for CMV, EBV and SARS-CoV-2, and TCRs annotated for more than one antigen were excluded. The raw public reads went through TCRdb reprocessing: fastp at Q25, MiXCR clone calling, in-frame beta chains kept. Identical CDR3 proteins give one entry, which carries the most common genes and DNA. It is TCRdb's table, rather than the study itself, that gives the V and J calls and clone size. This sample lists tens of thousands of distinct CDR3 sequences; roughly 15% were detected once. The ten biggest clones cover 5% to 5.5% of the sample.

The entry originates in a study of early T cells in non-severe SARS-CoV-2 infection (TCRdb year 2021). Notes on the research overall: Because TCR sequencing relied on bulk RNA taken from unsorted whole blood, pairing of alpha and beta chains was not possible.

Set within a cohort of healthcare workers in London, UK, this nested case-control study involved weekly PCR testing of nasopharyngeal swabs along with blood sampling. Healthcare workers were enrolled in the week of the UK lockdown, from 23 to 31 March 2020, and were followed every week for up to roughly 15 weeks. The research as a whole found: VDJdb matching was skewed toward anti-spike CD8 responses and likely underestimated virus-specific expansions by missing private and CD4 specificities.

The trim is 1 base for V and 6 bases for J, with a gap of 16 bases between the germline ends. The CDR3, from cysteine to phenylalanine, totals 16 residues. Only the CDR3 part of the read is kept: 48 bases, read in frame from the first base. Via the germline V gene (reference sequence), CDR1 is LGHDT and CDR2 YNNKEL. The V and J genes are TRBV3-1 and TRBJ2-1; perhaps TRBD2 is the D gene, with 5 bases matching. This TCR was recovered from an adult who was a healthcare worker with PCR-confirmed SARS-CoV-2 infection or an uninfected control (not recorded which). Here the sequenced sample was whole blood, taken at baseline. The DNA reads as follows: TGTGCCAGCAGCCAAGGACCACTAGTACCTGGCAATGAGCAGTTCTTC. Protein translation: CASSQGPLVPGNEQFF.